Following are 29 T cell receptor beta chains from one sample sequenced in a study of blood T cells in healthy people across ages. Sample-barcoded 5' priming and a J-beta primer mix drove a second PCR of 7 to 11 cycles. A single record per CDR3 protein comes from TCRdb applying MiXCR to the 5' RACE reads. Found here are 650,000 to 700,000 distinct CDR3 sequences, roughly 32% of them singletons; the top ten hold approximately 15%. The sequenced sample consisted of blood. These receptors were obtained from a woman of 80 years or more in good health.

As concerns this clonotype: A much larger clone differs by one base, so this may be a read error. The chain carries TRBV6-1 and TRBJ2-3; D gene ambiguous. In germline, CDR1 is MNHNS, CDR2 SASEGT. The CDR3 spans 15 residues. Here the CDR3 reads CAGSQKGGSTDTQYF. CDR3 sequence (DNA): TGTGCCGGCAGTCAGAAGGGCGGTAGCACAGATACGCAGTATTTT.

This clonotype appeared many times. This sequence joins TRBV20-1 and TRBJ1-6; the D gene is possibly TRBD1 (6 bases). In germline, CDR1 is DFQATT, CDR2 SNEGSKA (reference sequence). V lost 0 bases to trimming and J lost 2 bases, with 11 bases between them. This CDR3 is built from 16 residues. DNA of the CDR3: TGCAGTGCTAGAGAAACAGGGATAACCTATAATTCACCCCTCCACTTT. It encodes CSARETGITYNSPLHF.

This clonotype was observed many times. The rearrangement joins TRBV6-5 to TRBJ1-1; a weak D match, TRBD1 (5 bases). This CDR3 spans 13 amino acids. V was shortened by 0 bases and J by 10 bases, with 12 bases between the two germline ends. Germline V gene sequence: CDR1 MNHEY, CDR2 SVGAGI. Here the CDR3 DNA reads TGTGCCAGCAGTTACTCGACAGAGGGCAGAGCTTTCTTT. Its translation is CASSYSTEGRAFF.

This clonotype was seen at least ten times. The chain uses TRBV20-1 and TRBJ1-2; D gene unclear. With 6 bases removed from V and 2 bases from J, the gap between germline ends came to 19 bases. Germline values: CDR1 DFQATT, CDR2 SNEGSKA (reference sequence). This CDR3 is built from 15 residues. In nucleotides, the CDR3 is TGCAGTGCAAAGAGGACTGGAACTCCAAACTATGGCTACACCTTC. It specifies CSAKRTGTPNYGYTF.

Here the CDR3 DNA reads TGCAGTGCTACCCGACTAGCGGGAGGCCGCCTAGAGCAGTACTTC. Translated: CSATRLAGGRLEQYF. The J gene is TRBJ2-7, the V gene TRBV20-1; 13 bases match TRBD2. CDR3 length: 15 residues. Germline V gene lookup returns CDR1 DFQATT and CDR2 SNEGSKA (reference sequence). With 4 bases clipped from V and 7 bases from J, the junction kept 10 bases outside the gene matches.

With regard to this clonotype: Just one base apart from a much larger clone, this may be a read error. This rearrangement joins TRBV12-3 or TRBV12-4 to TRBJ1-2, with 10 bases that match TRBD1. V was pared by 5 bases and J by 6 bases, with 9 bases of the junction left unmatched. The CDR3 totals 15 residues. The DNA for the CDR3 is TGTGCCAGCAGTATGCCGGACAGGGGGAAGAATGGCTACACCTTC. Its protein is CASSMPDRGKNGYTF.

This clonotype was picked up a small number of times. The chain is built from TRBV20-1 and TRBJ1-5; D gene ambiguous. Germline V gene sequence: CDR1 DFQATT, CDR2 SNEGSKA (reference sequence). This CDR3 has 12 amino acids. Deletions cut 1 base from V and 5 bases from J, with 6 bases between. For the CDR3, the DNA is TGCAGTGCTAGAGTTTTGGATCAGCCCCAGCATTTT. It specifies CSARVLDQPQHF.

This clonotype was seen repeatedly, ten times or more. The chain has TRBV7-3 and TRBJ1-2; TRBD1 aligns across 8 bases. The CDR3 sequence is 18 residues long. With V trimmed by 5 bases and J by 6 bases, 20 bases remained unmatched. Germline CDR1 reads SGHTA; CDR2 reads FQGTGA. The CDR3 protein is CASSPHSTGALGTDGYTF. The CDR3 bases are TGTGCCAGCAGCCCCCATTCGACAGGGGCACTTGGTACGGATGGCTACACCTTC.

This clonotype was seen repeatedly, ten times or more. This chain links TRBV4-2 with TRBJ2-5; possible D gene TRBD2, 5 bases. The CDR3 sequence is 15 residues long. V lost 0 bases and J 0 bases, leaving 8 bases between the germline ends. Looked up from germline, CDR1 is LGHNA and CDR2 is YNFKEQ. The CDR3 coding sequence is TGTGCCAGCAGCCAAGATGCTAGCAACCAAGAGACCCAGTACTTC. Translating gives CASSQDASNQETQYF.

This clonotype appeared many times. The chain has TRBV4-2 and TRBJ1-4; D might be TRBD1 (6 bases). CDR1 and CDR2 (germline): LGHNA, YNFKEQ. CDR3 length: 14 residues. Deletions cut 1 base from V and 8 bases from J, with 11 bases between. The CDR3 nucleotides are TGTGCCAGCAGCCAAGTGGGGGCTCGAGAAAAACTGTTTTTT. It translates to CASSQVGAREKLFF.

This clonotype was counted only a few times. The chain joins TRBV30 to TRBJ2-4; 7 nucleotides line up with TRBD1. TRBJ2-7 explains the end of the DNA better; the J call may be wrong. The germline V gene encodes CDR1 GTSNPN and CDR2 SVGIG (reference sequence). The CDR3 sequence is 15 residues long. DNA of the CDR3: TGTGCCTGGAGTGTACGGACAGGTCTTCTCGGCGAGCAGTACTTC. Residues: CAWSVRTGLLGEQYF.

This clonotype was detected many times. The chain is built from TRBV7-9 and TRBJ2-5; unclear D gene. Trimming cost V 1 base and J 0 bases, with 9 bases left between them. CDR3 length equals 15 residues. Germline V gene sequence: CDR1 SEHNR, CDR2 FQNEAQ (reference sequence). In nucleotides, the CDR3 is TGTGCCAGCAGCTTAGACGGCTCGTACCAAGAGACCCAGTACTTC. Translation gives CASSLDGSYQETQYF.

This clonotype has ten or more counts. CDR3 coding DNA: TGTGCCAGCAGCTTGCGGACAGGGGGCGTAGATACGCAGTATTTT. Its translation is CASSLRTGGVDTQYF. The chain employs TRBV5-4 and TRBJ2-3, with 11 bases that match TRBD1. The J segment lost 5 bases and the V segment lost 1 base, leaving 3 bases of the junction unmatched. In germline, CDR1 is SGHNT, CDR2 YYREEE (reference sequence). The CDR3 consists of 15 residues.

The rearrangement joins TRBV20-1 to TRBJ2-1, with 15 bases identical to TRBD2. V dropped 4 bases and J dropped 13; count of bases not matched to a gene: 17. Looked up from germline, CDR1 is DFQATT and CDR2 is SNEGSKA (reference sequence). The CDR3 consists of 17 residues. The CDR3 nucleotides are TGCAGTGCTACCCGGACTAGCGGGGGGGCCCTCGTCGAGACCCAGTTCTTC. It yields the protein CSATRTSGGALVETQFF.

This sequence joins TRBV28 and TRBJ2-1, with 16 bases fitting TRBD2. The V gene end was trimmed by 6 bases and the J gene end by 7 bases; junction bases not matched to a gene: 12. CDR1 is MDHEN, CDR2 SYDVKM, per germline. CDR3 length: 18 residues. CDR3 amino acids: CASSLGLAGGIRDNEQFF. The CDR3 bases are TGTGCCAGCAGCCTGGGACTAGCGGGAGGGATTAGAGATAATGAGCAGTTCTTC.

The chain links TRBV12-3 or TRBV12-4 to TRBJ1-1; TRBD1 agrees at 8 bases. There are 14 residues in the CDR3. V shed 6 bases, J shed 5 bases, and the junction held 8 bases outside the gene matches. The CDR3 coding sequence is TGTGCCAGCAGAGAGACAGGGGAGACGACTGAAGCTTTCTTT. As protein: CASRETGETTEAFF.

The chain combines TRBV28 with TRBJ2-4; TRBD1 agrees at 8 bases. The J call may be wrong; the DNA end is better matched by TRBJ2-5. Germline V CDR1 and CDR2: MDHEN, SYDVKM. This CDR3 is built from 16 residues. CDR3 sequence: CASSVLGQDQAETQYF. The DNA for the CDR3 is TGTGCCAGCAGTGTCCTGGGACAGGACCAAGCGGAGACCCAGTACTTC.

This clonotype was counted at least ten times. CDR3: CASGSGTGGADTEAFF. The CDR3 nucleotides read TGCGCCAGCGGCTCCGGGACAGGGGGGGCGGACACTGAAGCTTTCTTT. J is TRBJ1-1 and V is TRBV4-1; TRBD1 aligns across 11 bases. This CDR3 is 16 amino acids long. J gave up 3 bases and V 8 bases, and 11 bases lay outside the gene matches. Germline lookup yields CDR1 MGHRA and CDR2 YSYEKL.

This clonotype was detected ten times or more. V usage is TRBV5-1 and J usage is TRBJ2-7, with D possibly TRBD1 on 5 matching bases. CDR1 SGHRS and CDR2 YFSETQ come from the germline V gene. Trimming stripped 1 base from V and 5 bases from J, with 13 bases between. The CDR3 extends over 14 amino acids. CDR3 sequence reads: CASSLYQGMHEQYF. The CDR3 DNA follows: TGCGCCAGCAGCTTGTACCAGGGAATGCACGAGCAGTACTTC.

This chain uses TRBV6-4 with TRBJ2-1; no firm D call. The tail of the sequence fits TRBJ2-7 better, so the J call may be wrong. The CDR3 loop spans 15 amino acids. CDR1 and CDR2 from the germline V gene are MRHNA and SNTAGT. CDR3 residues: CASSDSGGSYNEQYF. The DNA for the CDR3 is TGTGCCAGCAGTGACTCGGGCGGCTCCTACAATGAGCAGTACTTC.

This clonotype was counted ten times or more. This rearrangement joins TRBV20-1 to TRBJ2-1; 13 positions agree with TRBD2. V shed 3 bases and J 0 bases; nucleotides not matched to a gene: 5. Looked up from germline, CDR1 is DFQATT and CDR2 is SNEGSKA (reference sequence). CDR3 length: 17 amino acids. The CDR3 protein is CSARETSGGISYNEQFF. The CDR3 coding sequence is TGCAGTGCTAGGGAGACTAGCGGGGGGATCTCCTACAATGAGCAGTTCTTC.

The DNA of the CDR3 is TGCGCCAGCAGCCCTGGACAGGGGGAGTCCTACGAGCAGTACTTC. The encoded protein is CASSPGQGESYEQYF. This rearrangement joins TRBV5-1 to TRBJ2-7; 10 nucleotides line up with TRBD1. The CDR3 consists of 15 residues. CDR1 and CDR2 from the germline V gene are SGHRS and YFSETQ. J gave up 1 base and V 4 bases, and 5 bases lay outside the gene matches.

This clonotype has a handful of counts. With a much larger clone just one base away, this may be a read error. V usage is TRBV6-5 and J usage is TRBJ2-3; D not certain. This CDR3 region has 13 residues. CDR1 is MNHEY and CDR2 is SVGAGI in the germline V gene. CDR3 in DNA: TGTGCCGGCAGTTCCCCCCGCCTGGATACGCAGTATTTT. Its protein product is CAGSSPRLDTQYF.

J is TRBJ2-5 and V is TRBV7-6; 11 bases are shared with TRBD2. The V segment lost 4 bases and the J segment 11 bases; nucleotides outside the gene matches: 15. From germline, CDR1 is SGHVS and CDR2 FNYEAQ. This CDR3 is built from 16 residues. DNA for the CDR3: TGTGCCAGCAGCTCCGGACTAGCGGGTGCACTAGGGGAGCAGTACTTC. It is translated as CASSSGLAGALGEQYF.

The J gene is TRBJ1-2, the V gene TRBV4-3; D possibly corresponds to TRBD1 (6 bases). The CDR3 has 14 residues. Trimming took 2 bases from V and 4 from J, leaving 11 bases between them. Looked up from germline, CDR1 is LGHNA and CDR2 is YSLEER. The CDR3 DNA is TGCGCCAGCAGCCAACTCATAGGGGGCTATGGCTACACCTTC. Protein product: CASSQLIGGYGYTF.

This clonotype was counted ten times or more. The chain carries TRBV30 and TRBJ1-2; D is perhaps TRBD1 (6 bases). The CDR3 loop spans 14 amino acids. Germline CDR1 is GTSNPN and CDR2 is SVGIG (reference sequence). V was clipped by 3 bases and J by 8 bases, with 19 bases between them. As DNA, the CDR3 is TGTGCCTGGAGCCCCCCCAGGGGCCTGATAGGCTACACCTTC. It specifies CAWSPPRGLIGYTF.

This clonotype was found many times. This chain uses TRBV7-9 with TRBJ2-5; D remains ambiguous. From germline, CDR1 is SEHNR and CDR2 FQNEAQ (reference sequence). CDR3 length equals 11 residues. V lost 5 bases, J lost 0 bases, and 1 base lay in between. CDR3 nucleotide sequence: TGTGCCAGCAGCGACCAAGAGACCCAGTACTTC. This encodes CASSDQETQYF.

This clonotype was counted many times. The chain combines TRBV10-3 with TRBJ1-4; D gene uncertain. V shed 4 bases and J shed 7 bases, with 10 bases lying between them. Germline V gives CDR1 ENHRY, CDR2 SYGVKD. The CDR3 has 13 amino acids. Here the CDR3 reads CAISGPGGEKLFF. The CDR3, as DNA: TGTGCCATCAGTGGGCCGGGCGGTGAAAAACTGTTTTTT.

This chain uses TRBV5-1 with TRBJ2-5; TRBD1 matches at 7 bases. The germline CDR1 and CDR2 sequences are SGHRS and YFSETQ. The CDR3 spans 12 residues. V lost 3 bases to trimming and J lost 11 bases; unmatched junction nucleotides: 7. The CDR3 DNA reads TGCGCCAGCAGCTCCCCAAGGGGGCCACAGTACTTC. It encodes CASSSPRGPQYF.